The next 27 T cell receptor beta chains were all read from a single sample in a study of response to subunit inactivated influenza vaccine. TCRdb reprocessed the RT-PCR reads with MiXCR, giving one entry per CDR3 protein. The profile shows about 540,000 distinct CDR3 sequences, approximately 20% of them singletons. These data were likewise used in another study, on T cells expressing NK-cell markers. That source reports: TCR beta cDNA was generated via 5'RACE template switching incorporating UMIs.

Specimen: CD4+ T cells sorted from PBMCs, collected about 13 days after vaccination. These receptors were taken from a man aged 45-65 years who received an inactivated influenza vaccine.

The gene calls are TRBV6-7 and TRBJ2-5; 11 nucleotides agree with TRBD1. TRBV6-7 is known as an ORF, though its function is uncertain. V trimming: 5 bases; J trimming: 5 bases; junction bases outside the gene matches: 7. CDR3 size: 15 residues. The CDR3 loop is CASSVGTGGLETQYF. CDR3 DNA sequence: TGTGCCAGCAGTGTGGGGACAGGGGGTTTGGAGACCCAGTACTTC.

Only a few counts were recorded for this clonotype. This rearrangement joins TRBV6-2 or TRBV6-3 to TRBJ2-5; D is perhaps TRBD1 or TRBD2 (5 bases each). The V end was cut by 2 bases, the J end by 5 bases, with 18 bases between. CDR1 and CDR2 (germline): MNHEY, SVGEGT. This CDR3 is 16 amino acids long. The CDR3 here is CASSYDLRERLETQYF. Written as DNA, the CDR3 is TGTGCCAGCAGTTACGATCTCAGGGAGAGGTTGGAGACCCAGTACTTC.

This clonotype was seen ten or more times. The chain combines TRBV29-1 with TRBJ2-1, with 12 bases aligning to TRBD2. V shed 2 bases, J shed 12 bases, and the junction held 5 bases outside the gene matches. The CDR3 covers 13 residues. CDR1 is SQVTM and CDR2 is ANQGSEA in the germline V gene. CDR3 loop: CSVERLAGDPQFF. In nucleotides, the CDR3 is TGCAGCGTTGAAAGACTAGCGGGAGATCCGCAGTTCTTC.

CDR3 amino acids: CSARDYQGRDYEQYF. Written as DNA, the CDR3 is TGCAGTGCTAGAGATTACCAAGGGCGGGACTACGAGCAGTACTTC. V usage is TRBV20-1 and J usage is TRBJ2-7; D possibly corresponds to TRBD2 (6 bases). V lost 0 bases and J 3 bases, leaving 15 bases between the germline ends. CDR3 size: 15 residues. CDR1 is DFQATT, CDR2 SNEGSKA, per germline (reference sequence).

This clonotype was seen only a few times. V is TRBV20-1 and J is TRBJ1-1; a possible D gene is TRBD1 (5 bases). V lost 3 bases and J 5 bases, leaving 10 bases between the germline ends. The germline V gene encodes CDR1 DFQATT and CDR2 SNEGSKA (reference sequence). The CDR3 extends over 12 amino acids. As DNA, the CDR3 is TGCAGTGCTAGTGATGGGGGGACTGAAGCTTTCTTT. Protein: CSASDGGTEAFF.

V usage is TRBV5-1 and J usage is TRBJ2-3, with D possibly TRBD2 on 5 matching bases. This CDR3 spans 12 amino acids. The germline V gene has CDR1 SGHRS and CDR2 YFSETQ. The germline V and J ends were trimmed by 8 bases and 4 bases, with 11 bases remaining between them. The CDR3 DNA sequence: TGCGCCAGTGGGGTGAGGGCAGATACGCAGTATTTT. Translating gives CASGVRADTQYF.

V and J are TRBV24-1 and TRBJ2-4; TRBD1 agrees at 10 bases. From germline, CDR1 is KGHDR and CDR2 SFDVKD. V gave up 1 base and J gave up 6 bases; unmatched junction bases: 2. The CDR3 contains 15 residues. CDR3 amino acids: CATSDFGDRGNIQYF. The CDR3 DNA reads TGTGCCACCAGTGATTTCGGGGACAGGGGAAACATTCAGTACTTC.

This clonotype was detected many times. This sequence joins TRBV12-3 or TRBV12-4 and TRBJ2-4; a possible D gene is TRBD2 (6 bases). This CDR3 region has 13 residues. Trimming took off 6 bases at V and 5 bases at J, with 11 bases between the two ends. The CDR3 sequence is CASRLPGENIQYF. The CDR3 nucleotides are TGTGCCAGCAGACTCCCGGGGGAAAACATTCAGTACTTC.

The V call is TRBV7-8, the J call TRBJ2-7; TRBD2 matches at 11 bases. Germline lookup yields CDR1 SGHVS and CDR2 FQNEAQ. This CDR3 contains 14 residues. J gave up 7 bases and V 2 bases, and 4 bases lay outside the gene matches. The CDR3: CASSLLAGGLEQYF. DNA for the CDR3: TGTGCCAGCAGCTTATTAGCGGGGGGGCTTGAGCAGTACTTC.

About this clonotype itself: A much larger clone is a single base away; this may be a read error. V usage is TRBV5-5 and J usage is TRBJ2-7, with 9 bases lining up with TRBD1. The CDR3 has 16 residues. Germline V gives CDR1 SGHKS, CDR2 YYEKEE (reference sequence). In DNA form, the CDR3 reads TGTGCCACCAGCCCACGTGGCGGGACAGGGAGCGACGAGCAGTACTTC. It encodes CATSPRGGTGSDEQYF.

As concerns this clonotype: A much larger clonotype is one base distant, so this may be a read error. The chain uses TRBV28 and TRBJ2-3, with D uncertain. The CDR3 length is 12 residues. V lost 6 bases, J lost 0 bases, and 4 bases lay in between. CDR1 MDHEN and CDR2 SYDVKM come from the germline V gene. The CDR3 protein is CASRESTDTQYF. The CDR3 DNA sequence: TGTGCCAGCAGGGAGAGCACAGATACGCAGTATTTT.

The V and J genes are TRBV4-3 and TRBJ2-7; either TRBD1 or TRBD2 may fit D (5 bases each). This CDR3 is 16 amino acids long. Germline V gene data show CDR1 as LGHNA and CDR2 as YSLEER. V was cut by 0 bases and J by 3 bases, with 15 bases left in between. This chain's CDR3 is CASSQDGAGGRYEQYF. The CDR3 region has the DNA TGCGCCAGCAGCCAAGATGGGGCCGGAGGACGCTACGAGCAGTACTTC.

A single count supports this clonotype. The rearrangement uses TRBV6-2 or TRBV6-3 and TRBJ1-4, with unresolved D. The CDR3 contains 13 residues. Germline V gives CDR1 MNHEY, CDR2 SVGEGT. Trimming took off 6 bases at V and 4 bases at J, with 9 bases between the two ends. Here the CDR3 reads CASSRSDNEKLFF. CDR3 coding DNA: TGTGCCAGCAGCCGGTCGGATAATGAAAAACTGTTTTTT.

V is TRBV12-3 or TRBV12-4 and J is TRBJ2-3; 9 nucleotides match TRBD1. The DNA end is more similar to TRBJ1-5, so the J call may be wrong. The CDR3 spans 15 residues. The CDR3 DNA follows: TGTGCCAGCAGTCCGCCGGGACAGGGTACAGATACGCAGCATTTT. Translating it yields CASSPPGQGTDTQHF.

This clonotype has a handful of counts. The chain links TRBV6-5 to TRBJ2-7, with D uncertain. The CDR3 runs 17 residues. Germline CDR1 and CDR2: MNHEY and SVGAGI. Trimming removed 0 bases at V and 2 bases at J, with 17 bases between. The CDR3 DNA sequence: TGTGCCAGCAGTTACTCTAACCATCCCGACTTAACCTACGAGCAGTACTTC. This translates into CASSYSNHPDLTYEQYF.

This clonotype was seen many times. The chain couples TRBV5-6 to TRBJ2-3; D call uncertain. Trimming took 0 bases from V and 3 from J, leaving 5 bases between them. The CDR3 length is 13 residues. Germline assignment: CDR1 SGHDT and CDR2 YYEEEE. The chain's CDR3 is CASSLDVTDTQYF. CDR3 coding DNA: TGTGCCAGCAGCTTGGACGTAACAGATACGCAGTATTTT.

This sequence joins TRBV5-1 and TRBJ2-1; the match to TRBD2 covers 8 bases. Germline V lookup: CDR1 SGHRS, CDR2 YFSETQ. Unmatched junction bases numbered 10, after V lost 7 bases and J lost 4 bases. This CDR3 contains 15 residues. The CDR3 DNA follows: TGCGCCAGCTTCTTCAAGCGGGGGATTTACAATGAGCAGTTCTTC. Translated, it gives CASFFKRGIYNEQFF.

This clonotype was found a few times. The rearrangement uses TRBV20-1 and TRBJ2-3; 12 bases agree with TRBD2. The CDR3 is 18 residues long. Trimming at V came to 1 base and at J to 3 bases, leaving 11 bases not matched to a gene. Germline V gene data show CDR1 as DFQATT and CDR2 as SNEGSKA (reference sequence). CDR3 residues: CSARVGGALAGGTDTQYF. Written as DNA, the CDR3 is TGCAGTGCTAGAGTTGGGGGGGCACTAGCGGGAGGTACAGATACGCAGTATTTT.

The rearrangement links TRBV12-3 or TRBV12-4 to TRBJ1-6, with TRBD1 identical over 7 bases. This CDR3 is 12 amino acids long. V dropped 2 bases and J dropped 14; count of bases not matched to a gene: 3. In DNA, the CDR3 is TGTGCCAGCAGTTTATCAGGGACAGCCCTCCACTTT. Protein product: CASSLSGTALHF.

This clonotype showed up just a few times. This rearrangement joins TRBV12-3 or TRBV12-4 to TRBJ2-1; 8 bases fit TRBD2. This CDR3 region has 15 residues. The V and J ends lost 8 bases and 4 bases, in that order; junction bases with no gene match: 10. CDR3 loop: CASRGGGGGYNEQFF. DNA for the CDR3: TGTGCCAGCCGGGGGGGGGGAGGTGGTTACAATGAGCAGTTCTTC.

The chain combines TRBV10-3 with TRBJ2-5; 11 nucleotides match TRBD1. The ends lost 4 bases at V and 0 bases at J; junction bases unmatched: 10. Germline lookup yields CDR1 ENHRY and CDR2 SYGVKD. CDR3 length: 18 amino acids. CDR3 nucleotide sequence: TGTGCCATCAGTGTTTACGGGACAGGGGGGGTCCACCAAGAGACCCAGTACTTC. Its translation: CAISVYGTGGVHQETQYF.

V gene TRBV30 combines with J gene TRBJ2-7; the match to TRBD1 covers 10 bases. The trim removed 3 bases at V and 5 bases at J, leaving 10 bases unmatched. CDR1 is GTSNPN, CDR2 SVGIG, per germline (reference sequence). This CDR3 has 15 amino acids. CDR3 region: CAWSQGDRGLDEQYF. In nucleotides, the CDR3 is TGTGCCTGGAGCCAAGGGGACAGGGGTCTCGACGAGCAGTACTTC.

This clonotype appeared a few times. CDR3 protein: CASSPGLALRSGELFF. The DNA of the CDR3 is TGTGCCAGCAGTCCCGGCCTAGCTCTGAGATCCGGGGAGCTGTTTTTT. The chain is built from TRBV27 and TRBJ2-2; tentative D call: TRBD2 (5 bases). In germline, CDR1 is MNHEY, CDR2 SMNVEV (reference sequence). The CDR3 contains 16 residues. Trimming left V 5 bases short and J 6 bases short, with 19 bases between.

This clonotype was found a few times. This chain links TRBV15 with TRBJ2-1; 11 bases are shared with TRBD2. V shed 0 bases, J shed 3 bases, and the junction held 7 bases outside the gene matches. CDR1 is LNHNV and CDR2 is YYDKDF in the germline V gene (reference sequence). This CDR3 has 18 amino acids. The DNA for the CDR3 is TGTGCCACCAGCAGAGATCGAGGGACTAGCGGAAACTACAATGAGCAGTTCTTC. It is translated as CATSRDRGTSGNYNEQFF.

V usage is TRBV20-1 and J usage is TRBJ2-5, with TRBD1 matching over 9 bases. Germline CDR1 is DFQATT and CDR2 is SNEGSKA (reference sequence). J gave up 1 base and V 3 bases, and 3 bases lay outside the gene matches. The CDR3 length is 14 residues. The CDR3 DNA follows: TGCAGTGCTAGGAGGGACAGGGCCCAAGAGACCCAGTACTTC. It translates to CSARRDRAQETQYF.

The chain joins TRBV6-2 or TRBV6-3 to TRBJ1-1; tentatively, D is TRBD1 (6 bases). Trimming cost V 5 bases and J 7 bases, with 14 bases left between them. The CDR3 extends over 13 amino acids. Germline lookup yields CDR1 MNHEY and CDR2 SVGEGT. CDR3 DNA: TGTGCCAGCAGTCTGTATCTACAGGGTGAAGCTTTCTTT. It translates to CASSLYLQGEAFF.

The chain links TRBV12-3 or TRBV12-4 to TRBJ1-6; D uncertain. With 6 bases removed from V and 10 bases from J, the gap between germline ends came to 13 bases. This CDR3 is built from 13 residues. CDR3 sequence reads: CASSSRPGSPLHF. DNA for the CDR3: TGTGCCAGCAGCTCCCGTCCGGGGTCACCCCTCCACTTT.